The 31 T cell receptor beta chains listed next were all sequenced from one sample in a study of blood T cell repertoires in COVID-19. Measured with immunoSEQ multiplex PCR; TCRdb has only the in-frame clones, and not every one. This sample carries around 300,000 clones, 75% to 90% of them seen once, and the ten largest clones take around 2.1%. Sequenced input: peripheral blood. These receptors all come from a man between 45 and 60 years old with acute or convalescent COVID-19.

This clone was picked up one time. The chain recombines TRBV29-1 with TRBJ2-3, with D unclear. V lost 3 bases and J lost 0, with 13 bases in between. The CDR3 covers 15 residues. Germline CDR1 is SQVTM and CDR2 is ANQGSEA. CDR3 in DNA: TGCAGCGTTGAGGGTGAGGTCAGAAGCACAGATACGCAGTATTTT. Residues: CSVEGEVRSTDTQYF.

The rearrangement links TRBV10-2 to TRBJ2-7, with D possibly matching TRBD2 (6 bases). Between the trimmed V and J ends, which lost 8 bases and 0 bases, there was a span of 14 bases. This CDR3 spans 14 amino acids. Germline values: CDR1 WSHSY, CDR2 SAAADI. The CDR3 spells CASRYPAGSYEQYF. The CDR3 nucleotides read TGCGCCAGCCGCTACCCAGCGGGCTCCTACGAGCAGTACTTC.

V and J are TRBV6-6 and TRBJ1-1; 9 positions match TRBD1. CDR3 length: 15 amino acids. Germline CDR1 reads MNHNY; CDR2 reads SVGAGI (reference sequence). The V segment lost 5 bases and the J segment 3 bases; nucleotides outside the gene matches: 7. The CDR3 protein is CASSDRQGEDTEAFF. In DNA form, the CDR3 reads TGTGCCAGCAGTGACCGACAGGGGGAGGACACTGAAGCTTTCTTT.

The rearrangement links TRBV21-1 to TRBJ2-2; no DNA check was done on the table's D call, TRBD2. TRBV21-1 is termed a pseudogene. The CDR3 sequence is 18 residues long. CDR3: CASSNPPLASPNTGELFF. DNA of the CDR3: TGTGCCAGCAGCAACCCCCCGCTAGCGTCGCCAAACACCGGGGAGCTGTTTTTT.

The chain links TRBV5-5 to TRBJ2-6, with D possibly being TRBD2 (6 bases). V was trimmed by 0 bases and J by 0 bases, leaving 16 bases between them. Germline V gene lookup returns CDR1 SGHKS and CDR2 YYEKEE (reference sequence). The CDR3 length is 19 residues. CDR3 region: CASSLAGTGGSSGANVLTF. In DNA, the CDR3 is TGTGCCAGCAGCTTGGCCGGGACTGGAGGTAGCTCTGGGGCCAACGTCCTGACTTTC. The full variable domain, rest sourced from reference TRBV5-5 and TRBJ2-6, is DAGVTQSPTHLIKTRGQQVTLRCSPISGHKSVSWYQQVLGQGPQFIFQYYEKEERGRGNFPDRFSARQFPNYSSELNVNALLLGDSALYLCASSLAGTGGSSGANVLTFGAGSRLTVL.

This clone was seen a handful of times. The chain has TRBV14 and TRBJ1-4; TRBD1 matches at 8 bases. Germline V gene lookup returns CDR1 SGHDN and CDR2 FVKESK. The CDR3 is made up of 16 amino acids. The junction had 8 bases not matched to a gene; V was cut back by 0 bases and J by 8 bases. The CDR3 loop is CASSQDGAGGKEKLFF. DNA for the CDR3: TGTGCCAGCAGCCAAGATGGGGCAGGGGGCAAGGAAAAACTGTTTTTT.

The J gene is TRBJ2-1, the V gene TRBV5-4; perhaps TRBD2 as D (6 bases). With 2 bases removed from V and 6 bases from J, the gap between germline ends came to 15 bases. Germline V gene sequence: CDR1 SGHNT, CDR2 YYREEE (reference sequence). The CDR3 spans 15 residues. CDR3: CASSFRAGTGNEQFF. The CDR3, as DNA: TGTGCCAGCAGCTTTCGGGCGGGGACTGGCAATGAGCAGTTCTTC.

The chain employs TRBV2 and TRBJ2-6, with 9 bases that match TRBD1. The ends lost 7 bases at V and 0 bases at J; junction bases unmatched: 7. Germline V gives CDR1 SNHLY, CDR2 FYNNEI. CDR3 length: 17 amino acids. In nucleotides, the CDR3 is TGTGCCAGCAACGCCGGGACAGGGTTCTCTGGGGCCAACGTCCTGACTTTC. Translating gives CASNAGTGFSGANVLTF. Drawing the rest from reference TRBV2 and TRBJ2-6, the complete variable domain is EPEVTQTPSHQVTQMGQEVILRCVPISNHLYFYWYRQILGQKVEFLVSFYNNEISEKSEIFDDQFSVERPDGSNFTLKIRSTKLEDSAMYFCASNAGTGFSGANVLTFGAGSRLTVL.

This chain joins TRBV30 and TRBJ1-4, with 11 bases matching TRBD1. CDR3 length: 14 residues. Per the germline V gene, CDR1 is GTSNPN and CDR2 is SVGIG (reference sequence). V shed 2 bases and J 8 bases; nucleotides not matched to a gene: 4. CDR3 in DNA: TGTGCCTGGAGTCCGGACAGGGGGCTCGAAAAACTGTTTTTT. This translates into CAWSPDRGLEKLFF.

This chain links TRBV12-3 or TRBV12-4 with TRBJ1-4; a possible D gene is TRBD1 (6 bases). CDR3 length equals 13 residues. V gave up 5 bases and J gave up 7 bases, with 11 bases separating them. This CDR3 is CASSRGAVEKLFF. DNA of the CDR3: TGTGCCAGCAGTCGGGGGGCGGTTGAAAAACTGTTTTTT.

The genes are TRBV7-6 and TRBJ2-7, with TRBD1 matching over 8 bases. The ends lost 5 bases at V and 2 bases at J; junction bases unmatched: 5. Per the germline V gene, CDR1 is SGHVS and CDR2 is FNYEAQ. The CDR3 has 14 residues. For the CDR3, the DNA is TGTGCCAGCAGCCGGATGACAGGGGCCTACGAGCAGTACTTC. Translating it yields CASSRMTGAYEQYF. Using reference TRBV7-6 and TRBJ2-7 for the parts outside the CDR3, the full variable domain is GAGVSQSPRYKVTKRGQDVALRCDPISGHVSLYWYRQALGQGPEFLTYFNYEAQQDKSGLPNDRFSAERPEGSISTLTIQRTEQRDSAMYRCASSRMTGAYEQYFGPGTRLTVT.

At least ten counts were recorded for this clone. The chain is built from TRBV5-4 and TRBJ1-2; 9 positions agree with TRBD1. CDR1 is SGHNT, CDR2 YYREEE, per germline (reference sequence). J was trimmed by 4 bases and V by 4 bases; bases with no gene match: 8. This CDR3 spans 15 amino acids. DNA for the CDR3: TGTGCCAGCAGCGCCGGACCGACAGGGGGCTATGGCTACACCTTC. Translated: CASSAGPTGGYGYTF. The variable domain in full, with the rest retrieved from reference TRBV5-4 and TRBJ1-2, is ETGVTQSPTHLIKTRGQQVTLRCSSQSGHNTVSWYQQALGQGPQFIFQYYREEENGRGNFPPRFSGLQFPNYSSELNVNALELDDSALYLCASSAGPTGGYGYTFGSGTRLTVV.

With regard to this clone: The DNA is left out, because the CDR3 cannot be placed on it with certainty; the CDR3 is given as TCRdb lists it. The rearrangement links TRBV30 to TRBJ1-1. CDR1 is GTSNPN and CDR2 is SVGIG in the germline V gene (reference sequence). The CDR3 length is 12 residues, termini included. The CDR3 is CAWGVGTAGTFF.

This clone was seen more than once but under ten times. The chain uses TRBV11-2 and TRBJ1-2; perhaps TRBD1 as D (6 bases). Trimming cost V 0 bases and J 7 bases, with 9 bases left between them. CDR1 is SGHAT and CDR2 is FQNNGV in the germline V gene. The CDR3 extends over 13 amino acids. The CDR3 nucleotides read TGTGCCAGCAGCTTAGACAGGGGCTCTGGCTACACCTTC. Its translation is CASSLDRGSGYTF.

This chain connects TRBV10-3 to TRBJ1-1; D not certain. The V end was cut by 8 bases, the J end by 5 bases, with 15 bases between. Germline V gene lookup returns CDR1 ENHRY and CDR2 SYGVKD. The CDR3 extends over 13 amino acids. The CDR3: CAIRQPGGTEAFF. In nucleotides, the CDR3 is TGTGCCATCCGCCAACCAGGAGGAACTGAAGCTTTCTTT.

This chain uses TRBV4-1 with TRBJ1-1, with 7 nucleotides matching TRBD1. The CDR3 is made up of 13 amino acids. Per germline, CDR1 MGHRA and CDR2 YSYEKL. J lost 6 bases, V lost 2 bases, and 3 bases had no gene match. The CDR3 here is CASSQSGQPEAFF. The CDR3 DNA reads TGCGCCAGCAGCCAATCGGGACAGCCTGAAGCTTTCTTT.

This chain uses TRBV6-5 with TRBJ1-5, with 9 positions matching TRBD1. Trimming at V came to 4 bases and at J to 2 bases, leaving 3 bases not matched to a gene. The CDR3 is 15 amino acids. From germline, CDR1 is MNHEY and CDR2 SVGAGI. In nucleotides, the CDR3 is TGTGCCAGCAGTTTCGACAGGGGGGGCAATCAGCCCCAGCATTTT. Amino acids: CASSFDRGGNQPQHF.

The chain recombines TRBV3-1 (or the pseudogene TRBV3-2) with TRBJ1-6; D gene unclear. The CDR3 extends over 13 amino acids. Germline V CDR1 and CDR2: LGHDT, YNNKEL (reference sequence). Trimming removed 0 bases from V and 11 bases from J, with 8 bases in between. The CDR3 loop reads CASSQEGEAPLHF. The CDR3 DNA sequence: TGTGCCAGCAGCCAAGAGGGAGAGGCACCCCTCCACTTT.

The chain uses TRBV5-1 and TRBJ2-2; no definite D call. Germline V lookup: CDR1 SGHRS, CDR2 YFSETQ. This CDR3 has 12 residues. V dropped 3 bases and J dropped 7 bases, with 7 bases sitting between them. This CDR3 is CASSSSRGELFF. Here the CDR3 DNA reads TGCGCCAGCAGCTCCTCCCGCGGGGAGCTGTTTTTT.

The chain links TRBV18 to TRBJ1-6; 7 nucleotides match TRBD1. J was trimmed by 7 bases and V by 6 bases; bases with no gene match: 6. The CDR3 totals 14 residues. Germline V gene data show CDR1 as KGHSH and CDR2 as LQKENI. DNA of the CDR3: TGTGCCAGCTCCTTGACAGGGCGAAATTCACCCCTCCACTTT. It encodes CASSLTGRNSPLHF.

CDR3 bases: TGTGCCAGCAGTTTACGACAGGCCTACGAGCAGTACTTC. Its protein product is CASSLRQAYEQYF. This chain uses TRBV12-3 or TRBV12-4 with TRBJ2-7; D might be TRBD1 (6 bases). The V end was cut by 2 bases, the J end by 2 bases, with 7 bases between. This CDR3 spans 13 amino acids.

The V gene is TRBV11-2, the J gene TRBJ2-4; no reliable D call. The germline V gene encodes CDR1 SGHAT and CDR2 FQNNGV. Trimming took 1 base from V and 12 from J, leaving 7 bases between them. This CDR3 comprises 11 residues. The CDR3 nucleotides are TGTGCCAGCAGCTTAGCCCTAAGTCAGTACTTC. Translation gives CASSLALSQYF.

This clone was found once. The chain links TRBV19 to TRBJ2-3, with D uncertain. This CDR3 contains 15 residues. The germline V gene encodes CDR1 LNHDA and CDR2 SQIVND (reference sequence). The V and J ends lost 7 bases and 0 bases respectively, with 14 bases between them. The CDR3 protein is CASKERLISTDTQYF. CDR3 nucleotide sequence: TGTGCCAGTAAGGAGAGGCTCATTAGCACAGATACGCAGTATTTT.

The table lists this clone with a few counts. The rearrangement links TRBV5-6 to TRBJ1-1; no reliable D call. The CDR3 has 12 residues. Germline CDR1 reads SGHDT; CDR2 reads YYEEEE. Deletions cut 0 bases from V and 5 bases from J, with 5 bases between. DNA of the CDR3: TGTGCCAGCAGCTTGGAACGGACTGAAGCTTTCTTT. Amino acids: CASSLERTEAFF.

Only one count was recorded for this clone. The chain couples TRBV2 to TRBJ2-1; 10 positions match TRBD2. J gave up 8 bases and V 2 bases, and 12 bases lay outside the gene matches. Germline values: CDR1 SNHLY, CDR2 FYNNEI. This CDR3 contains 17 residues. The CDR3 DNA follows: TGTGCCAGCAGTGAATCATTTGGACTAGCGGCCCGGCATGAGCAGTTCTTC. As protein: CASSESFGLAARHEQFF.

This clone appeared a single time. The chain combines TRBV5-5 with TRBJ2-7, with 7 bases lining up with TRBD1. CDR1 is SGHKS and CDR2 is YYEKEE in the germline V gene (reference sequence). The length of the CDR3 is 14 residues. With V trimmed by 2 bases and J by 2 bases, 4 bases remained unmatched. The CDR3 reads CASSFATGTYEQYF. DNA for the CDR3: TGTGCCAGCAGCTTCGCGACAGGGACCTACGAGCAGTACTTC.

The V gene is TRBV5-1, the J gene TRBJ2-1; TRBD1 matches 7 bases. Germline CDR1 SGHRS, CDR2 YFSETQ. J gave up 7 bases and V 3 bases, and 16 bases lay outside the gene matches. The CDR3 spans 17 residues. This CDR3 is CASSSSGGWGLRNEQFF. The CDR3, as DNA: TGCGCCAGCAGCTCGTCAGGGGGATGGGGTTTGAGGAATGAGCAGTTCTTC.

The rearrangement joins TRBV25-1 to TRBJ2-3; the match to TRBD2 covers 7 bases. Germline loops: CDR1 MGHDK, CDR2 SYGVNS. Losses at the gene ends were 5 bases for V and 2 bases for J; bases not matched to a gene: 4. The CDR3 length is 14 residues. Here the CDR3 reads CASSQAGPTDTQYF. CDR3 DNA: TGTGCCAGCAGTCAAGCGGGGCCCACAGATACGCAGTATTTT.

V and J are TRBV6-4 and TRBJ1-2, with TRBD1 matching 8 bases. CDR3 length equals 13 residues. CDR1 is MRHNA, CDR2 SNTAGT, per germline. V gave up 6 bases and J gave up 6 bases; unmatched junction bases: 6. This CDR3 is CASSIDRGHGYTF. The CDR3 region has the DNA TGTGCCAGCAGCATTGACAGGGGCCATGGCTACACCTTC.

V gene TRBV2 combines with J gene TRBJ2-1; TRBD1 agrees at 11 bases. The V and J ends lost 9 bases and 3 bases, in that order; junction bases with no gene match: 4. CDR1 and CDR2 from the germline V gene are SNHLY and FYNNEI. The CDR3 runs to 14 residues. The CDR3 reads CARTGTGGYNEQFF. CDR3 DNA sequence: TGTGCCAGAACCGGGACAGGGGGCTACAATGAGCAGTTCTTC.

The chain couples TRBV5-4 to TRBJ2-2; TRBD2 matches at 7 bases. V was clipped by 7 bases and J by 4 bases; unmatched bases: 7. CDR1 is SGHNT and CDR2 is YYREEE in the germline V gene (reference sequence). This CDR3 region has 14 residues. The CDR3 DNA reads TGTGCCAGCGGGCAGGGAGGGGCCACCGGGGAGCTGTTTTTT. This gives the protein CASGQGGATGELFF.